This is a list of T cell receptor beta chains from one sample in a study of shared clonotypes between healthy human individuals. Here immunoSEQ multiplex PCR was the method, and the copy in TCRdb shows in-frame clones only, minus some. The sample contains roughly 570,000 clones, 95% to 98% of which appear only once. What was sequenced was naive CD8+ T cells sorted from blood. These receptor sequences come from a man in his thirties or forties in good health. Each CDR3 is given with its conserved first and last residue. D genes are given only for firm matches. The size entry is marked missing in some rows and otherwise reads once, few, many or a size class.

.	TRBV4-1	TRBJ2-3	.	CASAEGGDTQYF	TGCGCCAGCGCAGAAGGAGGAGATACGCAGTATTTT
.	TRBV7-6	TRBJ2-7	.	CASSKQGRAYEQYF	TGTGCCAGCAGCAAACAGGGACGAGCCTACGAGCAGTACTTC
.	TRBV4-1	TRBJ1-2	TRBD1	CASSNPTGDYGYTF	TGCGCCAGCAGCAACCCGACAGGGGACTATGGCTACACCTTC
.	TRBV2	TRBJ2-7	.	CASSALSSYEQYF	TGTGCCAGCAGTGCCTTGAGCTCCTACGAGCAGTACTTC
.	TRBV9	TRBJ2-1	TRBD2	CASSLRDYGNEQFF	TGTGCCAGCAGCCTCCGGGACTATGGAAATGAGCAGTTCTTC
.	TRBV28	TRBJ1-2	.	CASSLAGLINYGYTF	TGTGCCAGCAGTTTGGCAGGGCTTATTAACTATGGCTACACCTTC
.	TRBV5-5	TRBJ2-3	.	CASSLERRVDTQYF	TGTGCCAGCAGCTTGGAACGCAGGGTGGATACGCAGTATTTT
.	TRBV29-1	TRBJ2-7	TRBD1	CSVSGTETSYEQYF	TGCAGCGTCTCCGGGACAGAGACTTCCTACGAGCAGTACTTC
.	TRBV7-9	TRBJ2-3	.	CASSHPRSTDTQYF	TGTGCCAGCAGCCACCCAAGAAGCACAGATACGCAGTATTTT
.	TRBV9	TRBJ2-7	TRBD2	CASSGSGVSYEQYF	TGTGCCAGCAGCGGTAGCGGGGTCTCCTACGAGCAGTACTTC
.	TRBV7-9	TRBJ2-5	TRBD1	CASSLGRTGESQETQYF	TGTGCCAGCAGCTTAGGTCGGACAGGGGAATCACAAGAGACCCAGTACTTC
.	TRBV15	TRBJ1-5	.	CATSRVRWDSNQPQHF	TGTGCCACCAGCAGAGTTCGTTGGGATAGCAATCAGCCCCAGCATTTT
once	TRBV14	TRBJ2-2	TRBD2	CASNLAGRTGELFF	TGTGCCAGCAACTTAGCGGGACGCACCGGGGAGCTGTTTTTT
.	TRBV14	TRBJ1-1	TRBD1	CASSNSPGQGNTEAFF	TGTGCCAGCAGCAATAGCCCGGGACAGGGGAACACTGAAGCTTTCTTT
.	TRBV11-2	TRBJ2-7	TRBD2	CASSAAGTSSF	TGTGCCAGCAGCGCGGCCGGGACTAGCAGCTTC
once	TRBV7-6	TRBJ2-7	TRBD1	CASSPGQPREQYF	TGTGCCAGCAGCCCGGGACAGCCACGGGAGCAGTACTTC
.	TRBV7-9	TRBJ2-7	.	CAASNHAGKRGEQYF	TGTGCTGCCAGCAATCACGCGGGAAAACGGGGCGAGCAGTACTTC
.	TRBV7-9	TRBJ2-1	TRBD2	CASSGGLPRQFF	TGTGCCAGCAGCGGGGGACTACCACGGCAGTTCTTC
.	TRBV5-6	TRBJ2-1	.	CASSPRVPLYNEQFF	TGTGCCAGCAGCCCCAGGGTCCCCCTCTACAATGAGCAGTTCTTC
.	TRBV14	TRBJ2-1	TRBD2	CASSQLAGPYNEQFF	TGTGCCAGCAGCCAACTAGCGGGACCCTACAATGAGCAGTTCTTC
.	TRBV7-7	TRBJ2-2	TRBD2	CASSSARGLAGAGELFF	TGTGCTAGCAGCTCCGCCAGGGGACTAGCGGGAGCTGGGGAGCTGTTTTTT
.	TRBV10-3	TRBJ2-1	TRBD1	CAINPGGTGEGNEQFF	TGTGCCATCAACCCTGGGGGGACAGGGGAGGGTAATGAGCAGTTCTTC
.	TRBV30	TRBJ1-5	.	CAWSYGSSSNQPQHF	TGTGCCTGGAGTTACGGGTCAAGTAGCAATCAGCCCCAGCATTTT
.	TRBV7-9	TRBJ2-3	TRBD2	CASSRLAATDTQYF	TGTGCCAGCAGCCGTCTAGCGGCCACAGATACGCAGTATTTT
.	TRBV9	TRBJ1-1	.	CASSRGSGNTEAFF	TGTGCCAGCAGCAGGGGAAGTGGGAACACTGAAGCTTTCTTT
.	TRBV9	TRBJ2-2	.	CASSAEGIMNTGELFF	TGTGCCAGCAGCGCGGAGGGGATCATGAACACCGGGGAGCTGTTTTTT
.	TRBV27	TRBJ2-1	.	CASSGGLSSYNEQFF	TGTGCCAGCAGCGGGGGGCTCAGCTCCTACAATGAGCAGTTCTTC
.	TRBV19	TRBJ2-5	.	CASSRDSPLTQETQYF	TGTGCCAGTAGCAGGGACTCTCCCCTAACACAAGAGACCCAGTACTTC
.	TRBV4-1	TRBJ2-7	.	CASSQDGGFSYEQYF	TGCGCCAGCAGCCAAGATGGCGGGTTCTCCTACGAGCAGTACTTC